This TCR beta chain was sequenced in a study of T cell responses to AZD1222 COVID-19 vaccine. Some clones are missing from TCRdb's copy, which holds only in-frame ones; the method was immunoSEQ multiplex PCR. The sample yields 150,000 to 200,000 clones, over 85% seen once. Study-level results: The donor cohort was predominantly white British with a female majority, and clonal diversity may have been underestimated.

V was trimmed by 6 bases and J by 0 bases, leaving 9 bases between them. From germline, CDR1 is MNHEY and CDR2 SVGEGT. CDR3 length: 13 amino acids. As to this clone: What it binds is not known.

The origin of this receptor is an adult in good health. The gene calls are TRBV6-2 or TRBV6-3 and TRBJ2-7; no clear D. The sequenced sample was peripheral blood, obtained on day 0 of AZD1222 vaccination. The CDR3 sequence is CASSPSFSYEQYF. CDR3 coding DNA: TGTGCCAGCAGCCCCAGTTTCTCCTACGAGCAGTACTTC.